This entry is about one TCR beta chain. Given a much more abundant clone one base away, this may be a read error. The data are from a study of regulatory T cells in long-lasting Graves disease. This CDR3 is built from 15 residues. Germline CDR1 and CDR2: KGHDR and SFDVKD. Trimming cost V 2 bases and J 2 bases, with 11 bases left between them. Time point indicated: persistent/refractory GD, antithyroid drugs over 5 years with positive TRAb. RNA isolated from PBMCs was used to make the TCR library. Sequencing libraries for TCR beta were prepared with iRepertoire HTBI primers and Arm-PCR of CDR3 regions. A single record per CDR3 protein comes from TCRdb applying MiXCR to the multiplex PCR reads. Of around 450,000 distinct CDR3 sequences listed, approximately 21% are singletons.

This rearrangement joins TRBV24-1 to TRBJ1-2, with unresolved D. The TCR was taken from a female donor with Graves disease. Specimen: peripheral blood mononuclear cells (PBMCs), collected when the disease was refractory, from a patient treated with antithyroid drugs. CDR3 loop: CATSDSRGTNYGYTF. The CDR3 nucleotides are TGTGCCACCAGTGATTCTCGGGGAACAAACTATGGCTACACCTTC.